This TCR beta chain was identified during a study of regulatory T cells in long-lasting Graves disease. In building TCR beta libraries, iRepertoire HTBI primers were used together with Arm-PCR of CDR3 regions. TCRdb re-called the multiplex PCR reads through MiXCR, storing one row per CDR3 protein. The repertoire consists of about 530,000 distinct CDR3 sequences, with more than 15% occurring once and the leading ten covering approximately 25%. Time point of the sample: newly diagnosed GD, antithyroid drugs for less than 3 months. From PBMCs, RNA was extracted and then used to make the TCR library. This clonotype was observed many times. The same specimen was also included in a second study, on T cells in Graves' hyperthyroidism and ophthalmopathy. That publication notes: A set of HTBI primers served as the primers for a first-round RT-PCR of the TCR CDR3.

The sequencing here drew on peripheral blood mononuclear cells (PBMCs), taken at new diagnosis, from a patient treated with antithyroid drugs. This clonotype originated in a woman aged 35-65 years with Graves disease.

The CDR3 is CAWSWDGLREQYF. CDR3 DNA: TGTGCCTGGAGTTGGGACGGACTAAGGGAGCAGTACTTC. This rearrangement joins TRBV30 to TRBJ2-7; the D gene is possibly TRBD2 (6 bases). The V end was cut by 2 bases, the J end by 7 bases, with 15 bases between. The germline CDR1 and CDR2 sequences are GTSNPN and SVGIG (reference sequence). This CDR3 spans 13 amino acids. Full variable domain (outside the CDR3, taken from reference TRBV30 and TRBJ2-7): SQTIHQWPATLVQPVGSPLSLECTVEGTSNPNLYWYRQAAGRGLQLLFYSVGIGQISSEVPQNLSASRPQDRQFILSSKKLLLSDSGFYLCAWSWDGLREQYFGPGTRLTVT.